This T cell receptor (beta chain) was documented in a study of identical twins. Study-wide points: Among out-of-frame alpha sequences shared by twins, low generation probability occurred in excess.

Unique molecular identifiers were present on the cDNA, and a universal primer site came from template switching. TCRdb reprocessed the 5' RACE reads with MiXCR, giving one entry per CDR3 protein. This table has hundreds of thousands of distinct CDR3 sequences, about 18% appearing once. This clonotype came up a few times. Its antigen is not identified. Trimming at V came to 6 bases and at J to 0 bases, leaving 5 bases not matched to a gene. Per the germline V gene, CDR1 is ENHRY and CDR2 is SYGVKD. The CDR3 covers 14 residues. This sample also appeared in a second study, on T cells expressing NK-cell markers. That study reports: The authors sequenced eight donors, of whom seven were HCMV-seropositive and one was seronegative. Once again these clonotypes came out on top in the CD3+CD56-NKG2C+ fraction of a few donors.

The sequence derives from a woman aged 18-29 years in good health. This rearrangement joins TRBV10-3 to TRBJ2-7, with 7 bases aligning to TRBD1. The specimen was PBMCs. The CDR3 DNA reads TGTGCCATCAGGATCGGGACAGTCTCCTACGAGCAGTACTTC. Translating it yields CAIRIGTVSYEQYF.